Listed here are 27 T cell receptor beta chains from one sample, sequenced in a study of early T cells in non-severe SARS-CoV-2 infection. A single record per CDR3 protein comes from TCRdb applying MiXCR to the 5' RACE reads. The table has tens of thousands of distinct CDR3 sequences, around 12% seen once. Sequencing used whole blood. The receptor set was obtained from an adult who was a healthcare worker with PCR-confirmed SARS-CoV-2 infection or an uninfected control (not recorded which).

In this sample, this clonotype turned up many times. This rearrangement joins TRBV2 to TRBJ2-1, with a weak D call TRBD2 (5 bases). Germline CDR1 SNHLY, CDR2 FYNNEI. The CDR3 sequence is 16 residues long. V was shortened by 8 bases and J by 5 bases, with 22 bases between the two germline ends. The CDR3 loop is CASQNSGRMRDNEQFF. CDR3 nucleotide sequence: TGTGCCAGCCAAAATTCCGGTCGCATGAGGGACAATGAGCAGTTCTTC.

This clonotype was seen only a few times. The J gene is TRBJ2-7, the V gene TRBV2; D gene ambiguous. Germline CDR1 and CDR2: SNHLY and FYNNEI. This CDR3 is built from 13 residues. The V gene lost 0 bases and the J gene lost 2 bases, with 5 bases spanning the gap. DNA for the CDR3: TGTGCCAGCAGTGAAGCCCCGACCTACGAGCAGTACTTC. Translation: CASSEAPTYEQYF.

This clonotype showed up just a few times. This chain uses TRBV5-1 with TRBJ1-1, with D possibly TRBD1 on 5 matching bases. The germline V gene encodes CDR1 SGHRS and CDR2 YFSETQ. The CDR3 is 15 amino acids. Trimming took 5 bases from V and 3 from J, leaving 17 bases between them. In DNA form, the CDR3 reads TGCGCCAGCAGTTTTGCTCCCGGGGCGGACACTGAAGCTTTCTTT. Translation: CASSFAPGADTEAFF.

The chain carries TRBV3-1 and TRBJ1-1; D gene ambiguous. Germline-derived CDR1 and CDR2 are LGHDT and YNNKEL (reference sequence). V was shortened by 4 bases and J by 5 bases, with 17 bases between the two germline ends. The CDR3 is made up of 15 amino acids. CDR3 amino acids: CASSRVGQRATEAFF. CDR3 DNA sequence: TGTGCCAGCAGCCGAGTTGGGCAGCGGGCAACTGAAGCTTTCTTT.

This clonotype was seen only a few times. The V gene is TRBV12-3 or TRBV12-4, the J gene TRBJ1-4; possible D gene TRBD1, 6 bases. Between the trimmed V and J ends, which lost 2 bases and 2 bases, there was a span of 9 bases. The CDR3 is made up of 15 amino acids. CDR3 protein: CASSLRGHTNEKLFF. CDR3 sequence (DNA): TGTGCCAGCAGTTTAAGGGGACACACTAATGAAAAACTGTTTTTT.

This clonotype has ten or more counts. The chain recombines TRBV3-1 with TRBJ1-1, with D maybe TRBD1 (6 bases). CDR3 length: 16 residues. Germline V gives CDR1 LGHDT, CDR2 YNNKEL (reference sequence). Trimming removed 5 bases at V and 0 bases at J, with 16 bases between. The CDR3 region is CASSERGQSLNTEAFF. The CDR3 DNA is TGTGCCAGCAGCGAAAGAGGACAGTCTTTGAACACTGAAGCTTTCTTT.

The V call is TRBV5-1, the J call TRBJ2-1; D gene uncertain. The CDR3 is 14 amino acids. Germline CDR1 and CDR2: SGHRS and YFSETQ. V gave up 0 bases and J gave up 8 bases, with 12 bases separating them. CDR3 residues: CASSLAAPFDEQFF. The DNA of the CDR3 is TGCGCCAGCAGCTTGGCGGCTCCCTTCGATGAGCAGTTCTTC.

This clonotype was counted ten times or more. The V gene is TRBV7-8, the J gene TRBJ1-4, with D possibly matching TRBD1 (5 bases). Germline loops: CDR1 SGHVS, CDR2 FQNEAQ. CDR3 size: 17 residues. The V end was cut by 0 bases, the J end by 3 bases, with 14 bases between. The CDR3 protein is CASSLATGVLPNEKLFF. CDR3 coding DNA: TGTGCCAGCAGCTTAGCGACGGGGGTTTTACCTAATGAAAAACTGTTTTTT.

Ten or more counts support this clonotype. This chain links TRBV5-4 with TRBJ1-2; TRBD1 aligns across 7 bases. V shed 3 bases and J 6 bases; nucleotides not matched to a gene: 11. This CDR3 comprises 15 residues. CDR1 is SGHNT, CDR2 YYREEE, per germline (reference sequence). CDR3 nucleotides: TGTGCCAGCAGCTCACCAACTCAGGGGGATCATGGCTACACCTTC. It encodes CASSSPTQGDHGYTF.

Regarding this clonotype: A much larger clonotype is one base distant, so this may be a read error. This sequence joins TRBV7-9 and TRBJ2-2; D unclear. Trimming removed 2 bases at V and 5 bases at J, with 24 bases between. The length of the CDR3 is 19 residues. CDR1 is SEHNR, CDR2 FQNEAQ, per germline (reference sequence). The CDR3 DNA is TGTGCCAGCAGCTTATTTTCGTTTCGGCCGAAGGTAATAACCGGGGAGCTGTTTTTT. Translating it yields CASSLFSFRPKVITGELFF. The full variable domain, with the rest looked up from reference TRBV7-9 and TRBJ2-2, is DTGVSQNPRHKITKRGQNVTFRCDPISEHNRLYWYRQTLGQGPEFLTYFQNEAQLEKSRLLSDRFSAERPKGSFSTLEIQRTEQGDSAMYLCASSLFSFRPKVITGELFFGEGSRLTVL.

This clonotype was seen repeatedly, ten times or more. The chain combines TRBV20-1 with TRBJ2-7; 8 bases map to TRBD2. Unmatched junction bases numbered 7, after V lost 1 base and J lost 2 bases. The length of the CDR3 is 15 residues. In germline, CDR1 is DFQATT, CDR2 SNEGSKA (reference sequence). CDR3 loop: CSARGPAGEPYEQYF. CDR3 sequence (DNA): TGCAGTGCTAGAGGGCCAGCGGGAGAACCCTACGAGCAGTACTTC.

The table lists this clonotype with many counts. The CDR3 region is CASRRDKSSGNTIYF. The CDR3 DNA reads as TGTGCCAGCAGGCGGGACAAGAGCTCTGGAAACACCATATATTTT. The genes are TRBV7-2 and TRBJ1-3; TRBD1 might be the D (6 bases). The V end was cut by 6 bases, the J end by 0 bases, with 12 bases between. The CDR3 spans 15 residues. The germline V gene encodes CDR1 SGHTA and CDR2 FQGNSA.

This clonotype was observed a few times. This chain joins TRBV6-2 or TRBV6-3 and TRBJ1-2; D is undetermined. This CDR3 region has 13 residues. Trimming took 2 bases from V and 6 from J, leaving 10 bases between them. Germline loops: CDR1 MNHEY, CDR2 SVGEGT. CDR3 in DNA: TGTGCCAGCAGTTACGTAGGGAGGGATGGCTACACCTTC. This translates into CASSYVGRDGYTF.

This clonotype has only a few counts. V gene TRBV24-1 combines with J gene TRBJ2-4; D is possibly TRBD1 (6 bases). Germline CDR1 is KGHDR and CDR2 is SFDVKD. The CDR3 is made up of 17 amino acids. Trimming left V 2 bases short and J 4 bases short, with 17 bases between. The CDR3 is CATSDSRQGQGKNIQYF. DNA for the CDR3: TGTGCCACCAGTGATTCCCGGCAGGGGCAGGGGAAAAACATTCAGTACTTC.

The chain uses TRBV6-1 and TRBJ1-3; no reliable D call. Trimming stripped 4 bases from V and 0 bases from J, with 16 bases between. Germline loops: CDR1 MNHNS, CDR2 SASEGT. The CDR3 contains 17 residues. The CDR3 reads CASSATPRSPSGNTIYF. The CDR3 DNA sequence: TGTGCCAGCAGTGCGACTCCCAGGTCTCCCTCTGGAAACACCATATATTTT.

This clonotype has a handful of counts. This sequence joins TRBV19 and TRBJ1-5; D is unclear. CDR3 length: 16 amino acids. CDR1 and CDR2 from the germline V gene are LNHDA and SQIVND (reference sequence). Trimming took off 6 bases at V and 1 base at J, with 16 bases between the two ends. CDR3 nucleotide sequence: TGTGCCAGTAGACCCCCCAAAGGTTGGAGCAATCAGCCCCAGCATTTT. This codes for CASRPPKGWSNQPQHF.

Ten or more counts support this clonotype. The chain is built from TRBV7-8 and TRBJ1-1; D not resolved. From germline, CDR1 is SGHVS and CDR2 FQNEAQ. CDR3 length: 14 amino acids. Trimming shortened V by 3 bases and J by 4 bases, and 12 bases separated the two germline ends. CDR3 region: CASSFQVVSTEAFF. CDR3 bases: TGTGCCAGCAGCTTTCAGGTGGTGAGCACTGAAGCTTTCTTT. Full variable domain (outside the CDR3, taken from reference TRBV7-8 and TRBJ1-1): GAGVSQSPRYKVAKRGQDVALRCDPISGHVSLFWYQQALGQGPEFLTYFQNEAQLDKSGLPSDRFFAERPEGSVSTLKIQRTQQEDSAVYLCASSFQVVSTEAFFGQGTRLTVV.

The chain has TRBV6-1 and TRBJ2-7; 7 bases line up with TRBD2. This CDR3 is 15 amino acids long. Germline CDR1 and CDR2: MNHNS and SASEGT. The trim removed 1 base at V and 4 bases at J, leaving 7 bases unmatched. The CDR3 region is CASSEGGAGWYEQYF. CDR3 nucleotides: TGTGCCAGCAGTGAAGGTGGAGCGGGATGGTACGAGCAGTACTTC.

In its sample, this clonotype was seen many times. The V gene is TRBV19, the J gene TRBJ2-7, with 14 bases that match TRBD2. Germline CDR1 and CDR2: LNHDA and SQIVND (reference sequence). CDR3 length: 17 amino acids. V was pared by 7 bases and J by 2 bases, with 10 bases of the junction left unmatched. CDR3: CASTRTSGRIGPYEQYF. CDR3 nucleotide sequence: TGTGCCAGTACCAGGACTAGCGGGAGGATTGGACCCTACGAGCAGTACTTC. Full variable domain (rest looked up from reference TRBV19 and TRBJ2-7): DGGITQSPKYLFRKEGQNVTLSCEQNLNHDAMYWYRQDPGQGLRLIYYSQIVNDFQKGDIAEGYSVSREKKESFPLTVTSAQKNPTAFYLCASTRTSGRIGPYEQYFGPGTRLTVT.

This clonotype appeared many times. This chain joins TRBV29-1 and TRBJ2-1; D remains ambiguous. CDR3 length: 11 residues. Germline V gives CDR1 SQVTM, CDR2 ANQGSEA. Trimming took off 5 bases at V and 4 bases at J, with 6 bases between the two ends. CDR3 sequence reads: CSVLGYNEQFF. CDR3 in DNA: TGCAGCGTTCTAGGGTACAATGAGCAGTTCTTC.

This clonotype has a count of ten or more. The rearrangement uses TRBV6-5 and TRBJ2-2; D uncertain. V lost 8 bases and J 2 bases, leaving 3 bases between the germline ends. Germline values: CDR1 MNHEY, CDR2 SVGAGI. CDR3 length: 11 residues. The CDR3 DNA follows: TGTGCCAGCGGAAACACCGGGGAGCTGTTTTTT. Its protein product is CASGNTGELFF.

This clonotype has more than one count but fewer than ten. The chain links TRBV11-3 to TRBJ2-3; the match to TRBD2 covers 10 bases. V lost 5 bases and J lost 4; bases outside the gene matches: 6. This CDR3 spans 15 amino acids. Germline lookup yields CDR1 SGHNT and CDR2 YENEEA. The CDR3 sequence: CASSPSGRVADTQYF. Here the CDR3 DNA reads TGTGCCAGCAGCCCAAGCGGGAGGGTAGCAGATACGCAGTATTTT.

This clonotype appeared a few times. The chain is built from TRBV29-1 and TRBJ2-5; D gene ambiguous. The CDR3 is made up of 13 amino acids. Per the germline V gene, CDR1 is SQVTM and CDR2 is ANQGSEA. V was cut by 1 base and J by 5 bases, with 11 bases left in between. This CDR3 reads CSVEVRTAETQYF. The CDR3 DNA follows: TGCAGCGTTGAAGTGAGGACGGCGGAGACCCAGTACTTC.

This clonotype was detected many times. The V and J genes are TRBV12-3 or TRBV12-4 and TRBJ2-4; the D is unclear. With 5 bases removed from V and 1 base from J, the gap between germline ends came to 9 bases. There are 14 residues in the CDR3. CDR3 in DNA: TGTGCCAGCAGTCCCGAGAGGGCCAAAAACATTCAGTACTTC. Translated: CASSPERAKNIQYF.

This sequence joins TRBV3-1 and TRBJ1-1, with D uncertain. The CDR3 is made up of 14 amino acids. Trimming removed 4 bases at V and 0 bases at J, with 9 bases between. CDR1 is LGHDT, CDR2 YNNKEL, per germline (reference sequence). CDR3 nucleotide sequence: TGTGCCAGCAGCCGCAGCGAAGTGAACACTGAAGCTTTCTTT. Protein: CASSRSEVNTEAFF.

This clonotype was recorded many times. The chain joins TRBV6-6 to TRBJ2-5, with D unclear. Trimming took off 6 bases at V and 6 bases at J, with 14 bases between the two ends. The CDR3 contains 13 residues. Germline CDR1 MNHNY, CDR2 SVGAGI (reference sequence). Here the CDR3 DNA reads TGTGCCAGCAGCTCCGGGCGAGAAAAGACCCAGTACTTC. This codes for CASSSGREKTQYF.

This clonotype was observed a few times. The genes are TRBV4-1 and TRBJ2-3, with 9 nucleotides matching TRBD2. The germline CDR1 and CDR2 sequences are MGHRA and YSYEKL. V gave up 3 bases and J gave up 4 bases; unmatched junction bases: 5. The CDR3 runs 15 residues. CDR3 sequence reads: CASSQLAGTPDTQYF. Here the CDR3 DNA reads TGCGCCAGCAGCCAGCTAGCGGGGACGCCAGATACGCAGTATTTT.